This record looks at one TCR beta chain sequence and its context. The target antigen is unknown. This sample was included in a study of lymphopenia after photon versus proton radiotherapy. Study findings and constraints: After lymphocyte nadir, photon-treated repertoires showed oligoclonal expansion, especially CD8+ Temra. Under photons, naive T cells and diversity fell while effector/memory populations rose. In patients who died, overall survival fell as post-nadir TCR diversity dropped more.

Produced via immunoSEQ multiplex PCR; TCRdb's table is partial and in-frame only. The table has about 160,000 clones, about 88% seen once. The CDR3 sequence is 13 residues long. Germline V gene lookup returns CDR1 KGHSH and CDR2 LQKENI. The ends were cut back, 5 bases at V and 7 bases at J, with 14 bases in the middle. Sequencing used peripheral blood, obtained from a patient treated with photon-based radiotherapy. The chain recombines TRBV18 with TRBJ1-2; tentative D call: TRBD1 (6 bases). This receptor was obtained from a man aged 45-60 years with gastric cancer. The CDR3: CASSSITGSGYTF. For the CDR3, the DNA is TGTGCCAGCTCATCAATTACAGGGTCTGGCTACACCTTC.